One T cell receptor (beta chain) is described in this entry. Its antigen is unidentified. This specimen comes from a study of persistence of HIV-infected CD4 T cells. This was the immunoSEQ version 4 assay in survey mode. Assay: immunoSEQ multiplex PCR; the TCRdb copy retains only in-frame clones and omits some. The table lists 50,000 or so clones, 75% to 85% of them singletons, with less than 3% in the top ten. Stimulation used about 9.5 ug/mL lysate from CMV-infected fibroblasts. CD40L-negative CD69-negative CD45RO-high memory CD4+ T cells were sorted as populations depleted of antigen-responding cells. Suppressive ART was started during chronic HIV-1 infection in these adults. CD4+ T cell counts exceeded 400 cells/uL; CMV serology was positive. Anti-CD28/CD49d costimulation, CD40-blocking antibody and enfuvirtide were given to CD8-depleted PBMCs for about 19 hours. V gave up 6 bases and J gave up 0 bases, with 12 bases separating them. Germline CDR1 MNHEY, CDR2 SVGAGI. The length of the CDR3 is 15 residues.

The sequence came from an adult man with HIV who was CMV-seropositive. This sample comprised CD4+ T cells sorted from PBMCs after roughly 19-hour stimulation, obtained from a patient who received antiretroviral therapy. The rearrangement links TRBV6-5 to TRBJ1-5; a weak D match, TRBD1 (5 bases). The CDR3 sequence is CASSRQPDSNQPQHF. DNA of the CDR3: TGTGCCAGCAGCCGACAGCCCGATAGCAATCAGCCCCAGCATTTT.